Each of the 8 T cell receptor beta chains below was sequenced from the same sample in a study of blood T cell repertoires in COVID-19. Assay: immunoSEQ multiplex PCR; the TCRdb copy retains only in-frame clones and omits some. The table has about 39,000 clones, approximately 93% seen once. Sequenced input: peripheral blood. The source of these receptors is a human donor with active COVID-19. The donor label of this sample is uncertain.

The rearrangement uses TRBV19 and TRBJ2-1, with D unresolved. Germline V gene sequence: CDR1 LNHDA, CDR2 SQIVND (reference sequence). V was cut by 5 bases and J by 4 bases, with 9 bases left in between. CDR3 length: 13 residues. As DNA, the CDR3 is TGTGCCAGTAGTCCCTCCTATTACAATGAGCAGTTCTTC. As protein: CASSPSYYNEQFF.

V and J are TRBV12-5 and TRBJ2-5; TRBD1 might be the D (6 bases). From germline, CDR1 is LGHNT and CDR2 FRNRAP. The CDR3 runs 14 residues. The V end was cut by 6 bases, the J end by 6 bases, with 17 bases between. CDR3 protein: CASGPDRIWKTQYF. The CDR3 nucleotides are TGTGCTAGTGGACCAGACAGGATTTGGAAGACCCAGTACTTC.

V usage is TRBV19 and J usage is TRBJ1-5, with 9 bases aligning to TRBD1. From germline, CDR1 is LNHDA and CDR2 SQIVND (reference sequence). Germline trimming cut 6 bases from V and 6 bases from J; bases unmatched to any gene: 6. CDR3 length: 14 amino acids. CDR3 sequence: CASSPGQGFQPQHF. CDR3 in DNA: TGTGCCAGTAGCCCGGGACAGGGATTTCAGCCCCAGCATTTT. Using reference TRBV19 and TRBJ1-5 for the parts outside the CDR3, the full variable domain is DGGITQSPKYLFRKEGQNVTLSCEQNLNHDAMYWYRQDPGQGLRLIYYSQIVNDFQKGDIAEGYSVSREKKESFPLTVTSAQKNPTAFYLCASSPGQGFQPQHFGDGTRLSIL.

The chain recombines TRBV6-2 or TRBV6-3 with TRBJ2-3, with 9 bases lining up with TRBD2. Germline V gene lookup returns CDR1 MNHEY and CDR2 SVGEGT. The V gene end was trimmed by 0 bases and the J gene end by 2 bases; junction bases not matched to a gene: 15. The CDR3 sequence is 20 residues long. The CDR3 sequence is CASSYSIEYEREAHTDTQYF. For the CDR3, the DNA is TGTGCCAGCAGTTACTCGATCGAGTACGAGCGGGAGGCCCACACAGATACGCAGTATTTT.

J is TRBJ2-5 and V is TRBV18; D not certain. The germline CDR1 and CDR2 sequences are KGHSH and LQKENI. This CDR3 region has 17 residues. Trimming shortened V by 8 bases and J by 2 bases, and 24 bases separated the two germline ends. Written as DNA, the CDR3 is TGTGCCAGCGAAAACGCGATCACGACATCCAGGCAAGAGACCCAGTACTTC. Translation gives CASENAITTSRQETQYF.

The chain combines TRBV4-3 with TRBJ2-7; unclear D gene. Germline V gene lookup returns CDR1 LGHNA and CDR2 YSLEER. V lost 3 bases and J lost 6, with 21 bases in between. This CDR3 has 16 amino acids. CDR3 amino acids: CASSHASRPGFFEQYF. The CDR3 bases are TGCGCCAGCAGCCATGCATCCAGGCCAGGTTTTTTCGAGCAGTACTTC.

V is TRBV19 and J is TRBJ2-2, with D perhaps TRBD1 (6 bases). CDR3 length: 15 residues. The V end lost 5 bases, the J end lost 5 bases, and 15 bases lay between the germline ends. Germline V gene lookup returns CDR1 LNHDA and CDR2 SQIVND (reference sequence). The CDR3: CASSPRGSGTGELFF. The CDR3 bases are TGTGCCAGTAGTCCAAGGGGGAGTGGTACCGGGGAGCTGTTTTTT.

This clone was detected only once. The genes are TRBV11-2 and TRBJ1-3; 9 positions match TRBD1. Germline lookup yields CDR1 SGHAT and CDR2 FQNNGV. The junction had 5 bases not matched to a gene; V was cut back by 5 bases and J by 0 bases. This CDR3 contains 16 residues. The CDR3 DNA sequence: TGTGCCAGCAGCCCGGACAGGGGCTCCTCTGGAAACACCATATATTTT. It yields the protein CASSPDRGSSGNTIYF.